A single sample is the source of the 26 T cell receptor beta chains below, sequenced in a study of blood T cell repertoires in COVID-19 (dated by TCRdb to the early 2020s). Receptors were amplified or captured by the immunoSEQ multiplex PCR assay. The table comes from immuneACCESS by way of TCRdb, which keeps in-frame sequences with V and J called. Part of the clones is missing from these tables; in studies checked, under half for an unresolved V gene and the rest for unknown reasons. This sample is represented by some 270,000 clones; roughly 85% of them were singletons. The ten largest account for approximately 10% of the sample. Sequenced sample: peripheral blood. All receptors come from a woman in her seventies with acute or convalescent COVID-19.

This chain joins TRBV30 and TRBJ1-2; D remains unclear. The CDR3 has 13 residues. Germline CDR1 GTSNPN, CDR2 SVGIG (reference sequence). The germline V and J ends were trimmed by 7 bases and 4 bases, with 16 bases remaining between them. For the CDR3, the DNA is TGTGCCTCCACTCGAGAGTTGCGCTATGGCTACACCTTC. Translated: CASTRELRYGYTF.

V gene TRBV30 combines with J gene TRBJ1-2, with D possibly TRBD1 on 5 matching bases. CDR3 length: 12 residues. Germline V CDR1 and CDR2: GTSNPN, SVGIG (reference sequence). V lost 1 base and J lost 4, with 7 bases in between. Here the CDR3 reads CAWSGQIYGYTF. CDR3 coding DNA: TGTGCCTGGAGTGGACAGATCTATGGCTACACCTTC.

The chain recombines TRBV5-5 with TRBJ2-1; the match to TRBD2 covers 9 bases. The V and J ends lost 3 bases and 2 bases, in that order; junction bases with no gene match: 6. The CDR3 extends over 16 amino acids. The germline V gene encodes CDR1 SGHKS and CDR2 YYEKEE (reference sequence). DNA of the CDR3: TGTGCCAGCAGCTCCCCTAGCGGGGTGACCTACAATGAGCAGTTCTTC. It codes for CASSSPSGVTYNEQFF.

The rearrangement uses TRBV30 and TRBJ2-5; 8 bases map to TRBD2. In germline, CDR1 is GTSNPN, CDR2 SVGIG (reference sequence). This CDR3 region has 15 residues. The V and J ends lost 0 bases and 4 bases, in that order; junction bases with no gene match: 7. CDR3 bases: TGTGCCTGGAGTGTAATGCGGGGGGTCTCAGAGACCCAGTACTTC. Its translation is CAWSVMRGVSETQYF.

The CDR3 loop reads CASSRVGLPYGYTF. The CDR3, as DNA: TGTGCCAGCAGCCGAGTCGGACTTCCCTATGGCTACACCTTC. The V call is TRBV3-1 (or the pseudogene TRBV3-2), the J call TRBJ1-2; D is unresolved. With 4 bases removed from V and 4 bases from J, the gap between germline ends came to 13 bases. The germline gives CDR1 LGHDT, CDR2 YNNKEL (reference sequence). This CDR3 has 14 amino acids.

The chain couples TRBV15 to TRBJ1-4; D remains ambiguous. This CDR3 comprises 13 residues. Trimming took 0 bases from V and 8 from J, leaving 7 bases between them. CDR1 LNHNV and CDR2 YYDKDF come from the germline V gene (reference sequence). The CDR3 region has the DNA TGTGCCACCAGCAGAGATCCCTCCGAAAAACTGTTTTTT. Translation: CATSRDPSEKLFF. Full variable domain (remainder filled in from reference TRBV15 and TRBJ1-4): DAMVIQNPRYQVTQFGKPVTLSCSQTLNHNVMYWYQQKSSQAPKLLFHYYDKDFNNEADTPDNFQSRRPNTSFCFLDIRSPGLGDTAMYLCATSRDPSEKLFFGSGTQLSVL.

The chain is built from TRBV29-1 and TRBJ1-1; unclear D gene. The CDR3 has 12 residues. V was shortened by 4 bases and J by 1 base, with 7 bases between the two germline ends. Germline loops: CDR1 SQVTM, CDR2 ANQGSEA. CDR3 nucleotides: TGCAGCGTTGGAGGGAGGAACACTGAAGCTTTCTTT. This sequence encodes CSVGGRNTEAFF.

V and J are TRBV6-5 and TRBJ1-1; D not resolved. V was trimmed by 7 bases and J by 6 bases, leaving 18 bases between them. This CDR3 has 14 residues. Germline lookup yields CDR1 MNHEY and CDR2 SVGAGI. CDR3 amino acids: CASTLPGLGAEAFF. In DNA form, the CDR3 reads TGTGCCAGCACCCTACCGGGGTTAGGAGCTGAAGCTTTCTTT.

The rearrangement links TRBV5-5 to TRBJ1-4, with 11 bases matching TRBD1. This CDR3 is built from 16 residues. CDR1 is SGHKS, CDR2 YYEKEE, per germline (reference sequence). Germline trimming cut 5 bases from V and 3 bases from J; bases unmatched to any gene: 6. The CDR3, as DNA: TGTGCCAGCAGTAGGACAGGGGGCGAGGCTAATGAAAAACTGTTTTTT. This gives the protein CASSRTGGEANEKLFF.

The chain couples TRBV7-8 to TRBJ2-3, with D possibly TRBD1 on 5 matching bases. Germline assignment: CDR1 SGHVS and CDR2 FQNEAQ. The CDR3 spans 12 residues. V was cut by 0 bases and J by 10 bases, with 8 bases left in between. Written as DNA, the CDR3 is TGTGCCAGCAGCTTAGCAGGGGCGGCGCAGTATTTT. Amino acids: CASSLAGAAQYF.

The rearrangement uses TRBV2 and TRBJ2-7, with a weak D call TRBD1 (5 bases). The CDR3 is 13 residues long. Germline assignment: CDR1 SNHLY and CDR2 FYNNEI. Trimming took off 4 bases at V and 2 bases at J, with 9 bases between the two ends. CDR3 region: CASSAQGPYEQYF. The CDR3 DNA is TGTGCCAGCAGTGCCCAGGGTCCCTACGAGCAGTACTTC.

The rearrangement joins TRBV5-1 to TRBJ1-2; 9 nucleotides agree with TRBD1. The CDR3 totals 16 residues. Germline trimming cut 4 bases from V and 4 bases from J; bases unmatched to any gene: 11. The germline gives CDR1 SGHRS, CDR2 YFSETQ. This CDR3 reads CASSPDRGGPSYGYTF. CDR3 nucleotides: TGCGCCAGCAGCCCCGACAGGGGGGGGCCTTCCTATGGCTACACCTTC.

The chain recombines TRBV14 with TRBJ1-2; the D is unclear. The CDR3 is 12 amino acids. Germline CDR1 reads SGHDN; CDR2 reads FVKESK. The V and J ends lost 4 bases and 5 bases respectively, with 8 bases between them. The CDR3 loop is CASSRGGYGYTF. The CDR3 region has the DNA TGTGCCAGCAGCCGAGGCGGGTATGGCTACACCTTC.

V gene TRBV5-4 combines with J gene TRBJ2-1, with 9 bases aligning to TRBD1. The J segment lost 3 bases and the V segment lost 4 bases, leaving 8 bases of the junction unmatched. This CDR3 comprises 16 residues. Germline V lookup: CDR1 SGHNT, CDR2 YYREEE (reference sequence). The CDR3 coding sequence is TGTGCCAGCAGCCGGGGACAGGGAGAGGTCTACAATGAGCAGTTCTTC. Its translation is CASSRGQGEVYNEQFF.

This chain uses TRBV3-1 (or the pseudogene TRBV3-2) with TRBJ1-1; tentatively, D is TRBD1 (5 bases). Germline CDR1 is LGHDT and CDR2 is YNNKEL (reference sequence). The length of the CDR3 is 15 residues. V gave up 4 bases and J gave up 0 bases, with 12 bases separating them. CDR3 nucleotides: TGTGCCAGCAGCCCGGGGGGGTCCATGAACACTGAAGCTTTCTTT. The encoded protein is CASSPGGSMNTEAFF.

The chain links TRBV5-1 to TRBJ1-1; 7 nucleotides line up with TRBD1. The germline gives CDR1 SGHRS, CDR2 YFSETQ. V gave up 5 bases and J gave up 1 base; unmatched junction bases: 5. The CDR3 length is 14 residues. CDR3 sequence: CASSQGVGNTEAFF. The CDR3 nucleotides read TGCGCCAGCAGTCAGGGGGTTGGGAACACTGAAGCTTTCTTT.

This chain joins TRBV6-1 and TRBJ2-1; D possibly corresponds to TRBD2 (6 bases). Trimming shortened V by 0 bases and J by 14 bases, and 11 bases separated the two germline ends. The CDR3 extends over 12 amino acids. Germline CDR1 is MNHNS and CDR2 is SASEGT. CDR3 DNA: TGTGCCAGCAGTGAAGCGGCGGGGTCCAAGTTCTTC. Translated: CASSEAAGSKFF.

This clone was seen a handful of times. The V gene is TRBV6-5, the J gene TRBJ2-2; D is ambiguous. Between the trimmed V and J ends, which lost 6 bases and 2 bases, there was a span of 4 bases. The CDR3 covers 12 residues. Germline V gene sequence: CDR1 MNHEY, CDR2 SVGAGI. The DNA of the CDR3 is TGTGCCAGCAGGTATAACACCGGGGAGCTGTTTTTT. Amino acids: CASRYNTGELFF.

This chain joins TRBV5-4 and TRBJ1-2; 8 positions match TRBD1. The CDR3 is made up of 15 amino acids. CDR1 is SGHNT and CDR2 is YYREEE in the germline V gene (reference sequence). Germline trimming cut 4 bases from V and 7 bases from J; bases unmatched to any gene: 12. This CDR3 reads CASSPGTGGYGGYTF. In nucleotides, the CDR3 is TGTGCCAGCAGCCCCGGGACAGGCGGGTATGGTGGCTACACCTTC.

Turning to this clone: A junction end diverges from the germline sequence, so it may reflect a read error. This sequence joins TRBV10-3 and TRBJ1-2; a possible D gene is TRBD1 (6 bases). Per the germline V gene, CDR1 is ENHRY and CDR2 is SYGVKD. The CDR3 contains 14 residues. The CDR3 nucleotides are TGTGCCATCAGTGAGTCTAGGTGGACAGATCGTTTTTTATTC. It encodes CAISESRWTDRFLF.

The chain links TRBV6-5 to TRBJ1-2; maybe TRBD1 (6 bases). Germline V lookup: CDR1 MNHEY, CDR2 SVGAGI. This CDR3 spans 12 amino acids. Trimming cost V 5 bases and J 8 bases, with 12 bases left between them. CDR3 in DNA: TGTGCCAGCAGTACCAACAGGGACGGCTACACCTTC. Its translation is CASSTNRDGYTF.

For this clone: The same CDR3 is also encoded by other DNA sequences in this sample. The chain links TRBV5-1 to TRBJ2-2; the D is unclear. Germline V CDR1 and CDR2: SGHRS, YFSETQ. The CDR3 is 14 residues long. V lost 2 bases and J lost 1, with 6 bases in between. Here the CDR3 reads CASSLRGNTGELFF. CDR3 DNA: TGCGCCAGCAGCTTACGAGGGAACACCGGGGAGCTGTTTTTT.

The V call is TRBV11-3, the J call TRBJ2-1; 7 nucleotides align to TRBD2. J was trimmed by 4 bases and V by 4 bases; bases with no gene match: 13. Germline values: CDR1 SGHNT, CDR2 YENEEA. This CDR3 spans 17 amino acids. The CDR3 DNA follows: TGTGCCAGCAGCTCCTCTCGGGGGGTCGTGGGGTACAATGAGCAGTTCTTC. Its protein product is CASSSSRGVVGYNEQFF.

This sequence joins TRBV2 and TRBJ2-2; a possible D gene is TRBD2 (6 bases). Germline assignment: CDR1 SNHLY and CDR2 FYNNEI. The ends were cut back, 7 bases at V and 7 bases at J, with 19 bases in the middle. The CDR3 totals 15 residues. The CDR3 is CASIPGTRELGELFF. The CDR3 DNA reads TGTGCCAGCATCCCCGGGACTCGCGAGCTCGGGGAGCTGTTTTTT.

This clone was detected only once. This chain uses TRBV4-1 with TRBJ1-5; D possibly corresponds to TRBD1 (6 bases). CDR1 and CDR2 from the germline V gene are MGHRA and YSYEKL. This CDR3 is built from 11 residues. V was clipped by 9 bases and J by 6 bases, with 9 bases between them. CDR3 region: CARQGRQPQHF. The CDR3 DNA reads TGCGCCAGACAGGGTCGTCAGCCCCAGCATTTT.

The V call is TRBV7-2, the J call TRBJ1-2; 9 nucleotides line up with TRBD1. V lost 5 bases to trimming and J lost 5 bases; unmatched junction nucleotides: 6. Germline assignment: CDR1 SGHTA and CDR2 FQGNSA. The CDR3 totals 14 residues. The CDR3 sequence is CASSETGGRYGYTF. Written as DNA, the CDR3 is TGTGCCAGCAGCGAAACAGGGGGCAGGTATGGCTACACCTTC.